A selection of T cell receptor beta chains follows, all from one sample in a study of post-analysis software for immune sequencing data. TCRdb redid the calling of the PCR reads with MiXCR, one entry per CDR3 protein. The sample carries more than 500,000 distinct CDR3 sequences, around a third recorded once. Sequencing was performed on blood. These receptors were obtained from a girl under 18 with multiple sclerosis. The CDR3 runs from the conserved cysteine through the conserved F or W. The D gene is left open where the match is weak. Expanded clones get a size class; other rows say once, few or many, or leave the size out.

j_gene,v_gene,d_gene,abundance,CDR3nt,CDR3aa
TRBJ2-3,TRBV2,NA,few,TGTGCCAGCAACACCCACAGGGAAGAGCCCACAGATACGCAGTATTTT,CASNTHREEPTDTQYF
TRBJ2-3,TRBV20-1,NA,NA,TGCAGTGCTAGGAGTTTGAGCACAGATACGCAGTATTTT,CSARSLSTDTQYF
TRBJ1-1,TRBV5-1,NA,few,TGCGCCAGCAGCTTGGAAATTAGAGGCACTGAAGCTTTCTTT,CASSLEIRGTEAFF
TRBJ1-1,TRBV6-7,TRBD1,few,TGTGCCAGCAGTTACTCGAACCTTAAAGGGGGCTACACTGAAGCTTTCTTT,CASSYSNLKGGYTEAFF
TRBJ2-5,TRBV5-1,TRBD2,NA,TGCGCCAGCAGCTTGGTCCTAGCGGGGGGTTCAGAGACCCAGTACTTC,CASSLVLAGGSETQYF
TRBJ2-7,TRBV5-1,NA,NA,TGCGCCAGCAGGAGGGTCCCGGGCTCCTACGAGCAGTACTTC,CASRRVPGSYEQYF
TRBJ2-1,TRBV20-1,TRBD1,few,TGCAGTGCTGGGATACCCGGGACAGGGTTACATGAGCAGTTCTTC,CSAGIPGTGLHEQFF
TRBJ2-1,TRBV20-1,NA,NA,TGCAGTGCTAGAGATCAGAGCTACAATGAGCAGTTCTTC,CSARDQSYNEQFF
TRBJ1-2,TRBV6-2/TRBV6-3,TRBD1,NA,TGTGCCAGCAGTTACTACGGACAGGGGGTCAATGGCTACACCTTC,CASSYYGQGVNGYTF
TRBJ2-7,TRBV20-1,NA,NA,TGCAGTGCTAGAGATAGCCAGGGGGGATCCTACGAGCAGTACTTC,CSARDSQGGSYEQYF
TRBJ2-7,TRBV6-5,NA,many,TGTGCCAGCAGCGGAACAGGTAACGAGCAGTACTTC,CASSGTGNEQYF
TRBJ2-7,TRBV28,TRBD1,NA,TGTGCCAGCAGTCCACCGGACAGGGGGAGGTACGAGCAGTACTTC,CASSPPDRGRYEQYF
TRBJ2-7,TRBV7-9,TRBD1,NA,TGTGCCAGCAGCCCCCTTTGGGACAGGGGACAGGGCGAGCAGTACTTC,CASSPLWDRGQGEQYF
TRBJ2-5,TRBV28,NA,few,TGTGCCAGCAGCAACGCGGGGCCAGGGCGCCAAGAGACCCAGTACTTC,CASSNAGPGRQETQYF
TRBJ2-2,TRBV5-1,TRBD2,NA,TGCGCCAGCAGCTCGCAAAGACTAGCGGGGGAGACCGGGGAGCTGTTTTTT,CASSSQRLAGETGELFF
TRBJ2-7,TRBV20-1,NA,NA,TGCAGTGCTAGGGGGGGCAGTGGATTATCCGAGCAGTACTTC,CSARGGSGLSEQYF
TRBJ2-2,TRBV7-3,TRBD1,NA,TGTGCCAGCAGCTGGGAACAGGGGATCACCGGGGAGCTGTTTTTT,CASSWEQGITGELFF
TRBJ2-1,TRBV5-1,TRBD1,few,TGCGCCAGCAGCGGGGACAGGGTAACCTACAATGAGCAGTTCTTC,CASSGDRVTYNEQFF
TRBJ2-3,TRBV11-2,NA,NA,TGTGCCAGCAGCTTAGCTCCCACCGGGACCCACACAGATACGCAGTATTTT,CASSLAPTGTHTDTQYF
TRBJ2-1,TRBV27,TRBD2,NA,TGTGCCAGCAGTACTGCAGCGGGGCTCTCCTACAATGAGCAGTTCTTC,CASSTAAGLSYNEQFF
TRBJ2-3,TRBV5-1,NA,few,TGCGCCAGCAGCTTGGCCGGGCCGGCTAGGATCACAGATACGCAGTATTTT,CASSLAGPARITDTQYF
TRBJ2-6,TRBV28,TRBD2,NA,TGTGCCAGCCTGGCGGGGGGTGATGGGGCCAACGTCCTGACTTTC,CASLAGGDGANVLTF
TRBJ1-1,TRBV28,NA,NA,TGTGCCAGCAGTGGACCCTTGAACACTGAAGCTTTCTTT,CASSGPLNTEAFF
TRBJ1-2,TRBV4-1,NA,NA,TGCGCCAGCCGAAATCTCCTACAGGGTCTGATGTCGAGCTACACCTTC,CASRNLLQGLMSSYTF
TRBJ2-3,TRBV5-1,TRBD1,few,TGCGCCAGCAGCTTACCCGGGACAGGGGGCGAAGGCGATACGCAGTATTTT,CASSLPGTGGEGDTQYF
TRBJ2-3,TRBV20-1,NA,few,TGCAGTGCTAGACAGGGTGTGGCAGATACGCAGTATTTT,CSARQGVADTQYF
TRBJ2-5,TRBV4-1,NA,few,TGCGCCAGCAGCCAAGAGCTTGGACTGCGATCGTTGGAGACCCAGTACTTC,CASSQELGLRSLETQYF
TRBJ1-5,TRBV4-1,NA,NA,TGCGCCAGCAGCCAAGATCTTGGCCCTGGAAGGCCCCAGCATTTT,CASSQDLGPGRPQHF
TRBJ2-7,TRBV20-1,TRBD1,few,TGCAGTGCGAACCTCAGGCAGGGGGCCAACGAGCAGTACTTC,CSANLRQGANEQYF
TRBJ2-4,TRBV15,NA,few,TGTGCCACCAGCAGAGTAGGCCAAGACATTCAGTACTTC,CATSRVGQDIQYF
TRBJ2-1,TRBV5-1,NA,NA,TGCGCCGGCAGCTCTAATCAAGTGTCCTACAATGAGCAGTTCTTC,CAGSSNQVSYNEQFF
TRBJ2-2,TRBV20-1,NA,NA,TGCAGTGCTCAGGGACCTGGAACCACTTGGAACACCGGGGAGCTGTTTTTT,CSAQGPGTTWNTGELFF
TRBJ2-3,TRBV5-6,NA,few,TGTGCCAGCAGCTCCCCTGGGGGCGGGGATACGCAGTATTTT,CASSSPGGGDTQYF
TRBJ2-1,TRBV4-1,NA,many,TGCGCCAGCAGCCAAGATCGCGAGACCCCCTACAATGAGCAGTTCTTC,CASSQDRETPYNEQFF
TRBJ2-1,TRBV10-3,TRBD2,few,TGTGCCACGGGGACTAGCGGGGGCGCGACCTACAATGAGCAGTTCTTC,CATGTSGGATYNEQFF
TRBJ1-1,TRBV12-5,TRBD1,NA,TGTGCTAGTGGCCGCGACAGGGGGCGAGCTTTCTTT,CASGRDRGRAFF
TRBJ1-1,TRBV29-1,TRBD1,few,TGCAGCGTTGAAAGGACAGGAGAGGGAACTGAAGCTTTCTTT,CSVERTGEGTEAFF
TRBJ1-5,TRBV6-2/TRBV6-3,NA,few,TGTGCCAGCAGTTACTTTAGTCAGCCCCAGCATTTT,CASSYFSQPQHF
TRBJ2-5,TRBV12-3/TRBV12-4,TRBD2,few,TGTGCCAGCAATTTGGGACTAGCGGAGACCCAGTACTTC,CASNLGLAETQYF
TRBJ1-1,TRBV7-2,TRBD1,many,TGTGCCAGCAGCCCGGGACAGGGAAGGGCCTCGAACACTGAAGCTTTCTTT,CASSPGQGRASNTEAFF
TRBJ2-3,TRBV20-1,NA,once,TGCAGTGCTAGAGTGTGGAGGGGGCAGGGCACAGATACGCAGTATTTT,CSARVWRGQGTDTQYF
TRBJ2-1,TRBV7-2,TRBD2,NA,TGTGCCAGCAGTCCTAGCGGGGGGGCCTGGGATGAGCAGTTCTTC,CASSPSGGAWDEQFF
TRBJ2-5,TRBV14,TRBD2,NA,TGTGCCAGCAGCCAAGACTGGCTAGCGGGCCAAGAGACCCAGTACTTC,CASSQDWLAGQETQYF
TRBJ2-6,TRBV7-6,NA,NA,TGTGCCAGCAGCTCCCCCCCGGGAACCGTTGGCTCTGGGGCCAACGTCCTGACTTTC,CASSSPPGTVGSGANVLTF
TRBJ2-7,TRBV3-1,TRBD1,NA,TGTGCCAGCAGTCGGACAGGGGATAAGAACGAGCAGTACTTC,CASSRTGDKNEQYF
TRBJ1-2,TRBV4-1,NA,NA,TGCGCCAGCAGCCAAGGAAGGACAGAGTACTATGGCTACACCTTC,CASSQGRTEYYGYTF
TRBJ2-7,TRBV12-3/TRBV12-4,NA,NA,TGTGCCAGCAGTTTTTCGGTTTACGAGCAGTACTTC,CASSFSVYEQYF
TRBJ1-5,TRBV7-9,NA,NA,TGTGCCAGCAGCTTGGGGGCCTATCAGCCCCAGCATTTT,CASSLGAYQPQHF
TRBJ2-5,TRBV20-1,TRBD1,few,TGCAGTGCTAGAGATAGGGACAGTTGGGGGGAGACCCAGTACTTC,CSARDRDSWGETQYF